The rows below give T cell receptor beta chains drawn from one sample of a study of blood T cell repertoires in COVID-19. Data came from immunoSEQ multiplex PCR; TCRdb stores just in-frame clones and leaves some out. The table has approximately 480,000 clones, about nine tenths seen once. Sequencing input: PBMCs or T cells enriched from blood (not recorded which). The receptor set was obtained from a woman aged 18-29 years who had recovered from COVID-19. The conserved cysteine and the conserved F or W are not part of the CDR3 here.

TRBV7-8	TRBJ1-2	ASSSNWDREGVDGYT
TRBV11-2	TRBJ1-4	ASSLSGWRNEKLF
TRBV7-2	TRBJ2-7	ASSLSSGENSYEQY
TRBV19	TRBJ1-1	ASSRQGGNTEAF
TRBV5-1	TRBJ2-5	ASSLGTGVQETQY
TRBV7-9	TRBJ2-3	ASSRGLAVDTQY
TRBV7-8	TRBJ1-1	ASSTRTGNTEAF
TRBV30	TRBJ1-2	AWTGRYGYT
TRBV4-1	TRBJ2-7	ASSQETGLTTYEQY
TRBV30	TRBJ1-5	AWSDTGQPQH
TRBV19	TRBJ1-5	ASSTPGNQPQH
TRBV2	TRBJ1-4	ASSSGSYEKLF
TRBV5-6	TRBJ2-5	ASSLEGLAGPGETQY
TRBV19	TRBJ2-6	ASRSDEGANVLT
TRBV30	TRBJ1-5	AWSMGEGQPQH
TRBV5-1	TRBJ2-3	ASSLAPTTSGGAGTDTQY
TRBV19	TRBJ1-4	ASSIRFRGPNEKLF
TRBV3-1/TRBV3-2	TRBJ1-6	ASSQDWRSPLH
TRBV9	TRBJ2-2	ASSAPGHRTGELF
TRBV6-5	TRBJ1-2	ASKEDRGPNYGYT
TRBV3-1/TRBV3-2	TRBJ1-1	ASSQSERHTEAF
TRBV28	TRBJ1-4	ASSPPGTRNEKLF
TRBV29-1	TRBJ2-5	SVETGGAGETQY
TRBV11-2	TRBJ2-6	ASSRLRREDNHNVLT
TRBV7-2	TRBJ2-7	ASSSWVQGASEQY
TRBV5-1	TRBJ2-5	ASSLGYRSGGETQY
TRBV7-2	TRBJ1-1	ASSSQGDGTEAF
TRBV3-1/TRBV3-2	TRBJ2-5	ASSQSRETQY
TRBV4-1	TRBJ2-3	ASSQEGGGGFYDTQY
TRBV5-1	TRBJ1-1	ASSLDQGGTDTEAF
TRBV11-2	TRBJ2-7	ASSLDRGDSYEQY
TRBV18	TRBJ1-1	ASQGSRQLNTEAF
TRBV18	TRBJ2-5	ASSPTSSGGKETQY
TRBV7-8	TRBJ1-3	ASSALGQDSGNTIY
TRBV7-2	TRBJ2-7	ASSSSVPSGLDYEQY
TRBV5-1	TRBJ1-1	ASSLGSGNTEAF
TRBV27	TRBJ2-5	ASSVRWGRGEETQY
TRBV30	TRBJ2-7	DRDRGPNEQY
TRBV5-1	TRBJ2-2	ASSFPGGIYTGELF
TRBV29-1	TRBJ1-2	SVVGGGSSFGYT
TRBV5-4	TRBJ2-2	ASSLGGTGGAGGELF
TRBV6-5	TRBJ1-6	ASSYIRGLDGSPLH
TRBV7-2	TRBJ2-1	ASSSRLASSYNEQF
TRBV28	TRBJ1-2	ASKEGDDYGYT
TRBV29-1	TRBJ2-3	SVDGLAGGPTDTQY
TRBV3-1/TRBV3-2	TRBJ1-2	ASSRSGQGWEGYT
TRBV2	TRBJ1-2	ASTVLYGYT
TRBV3-1/TRBV3-2	TRBJ1-1	ASSHGTEAF
TRBV14	TRBJ2-7	ASSRTGSLKQY
TRBV6-5	TRBJ1-1	ASSLSPGGNTEAF
TRBV2	TRBJ2-1	ASQPRSSYNEQF
TRBV5-1	TRBJ1-1	ASSLDAGTSDTEAF
TRBV5-5	TRBJ2-5	ASSLGMTGRGETQY
TRBV5-4	TRBJ2-2	ASSLVQGSTGELF
TRBV6-5	TRBJ2-7	ASRRTGGDEQY